Following are 17 T cell receptor beta chains from one sample sequenced in a study of breast tumors, draining lymph nodes, adjacent tissues. Breast cancer patients provided tissue from their axillary draining lymph nodes. TCRdb re-analysed the multiplex PCR reads in MiXCR, keeping a single row per CDR3 protein. The data show approximately 250,000 distinct CDR3 sequences, 30% to 35% seen once. Sequencing was done on a sample of axillary lymph node tissue. These receptors came from a female donor with breast cancer. Some clones in this sample may be carry-over from other donors' samples.

This clonotype came up many times. This chain joins TRBV5-5 and TRBJ1-4; D may be TRBD1 (5 bases). The ends were cut back, 5 bases at V and 5 bases at J, with 16 bases in the middle. Germline CDR1 and CDR2: SGHKS and YYEKEE (reference sequence). This CDR3 comprises 15 residues. The CDR3: CASSSTGDLNEKLFF. CDR3 coding DNA: TGTGCCAGCAGTTCCACAGGAGATTTAAATGAAAAACTGTTTTTT.

The sample holds many counts of this clonotype. This chain links TRBV7-2 with TRBJ2-1; D is unresolved. Germline values: CDR1 SGHTA, CDR2 FQGNSA. This CDR3 comprises 13 residues. V shed 3 bases and J shed 5 bases, with 8 bases lying between them. The CDR3 region is CASSFIRDNEQFF. CDR3 nucleotide sequence: TGTGCCAGCAGCTTTATTCGAGACAATGAGCAGTTCTTC.

Only a few counts were recorded for this clonotype. This clone may be a read error of a much larger clone one base away. V is TRBV20-1 and J is TRBJ2-2; TRBD2 matches at 8 bases. J lost 4 bases, V lost 0 bases, and 7 bases had no gene match. The germline V gene has CDR1 DFQATT and CDR2 SNEGSKA (reference sequence). The CDR3 is 16 residues long. The CDR3 loop reads CSAREVLADTTGELFF. CDR3 nucleotide sequence: TGCAGTGCTAGAGAGGTACTAGCGGACACCACCGGGGAGCTGTTTTTT.

The table lists this clonotype with a few counts. This chain joins TRBV6-1 and TRBJ1-4; 7 nucleotides align to TRBD1. The CDR3 totals 15 residues. The V gene's germline CDR1 is MNHNS and CDR2 SASEGT. The trim removed 6 bases at V and 2 bases at J, leaving 6 bases unmatched. The CDR3 sequence is CASRDTGATNEKLFF. In nucleotides, the CDR3 is TGTGCCAGCAGAGACACAGGGGCCACTAATGAAAAACTGTTTTTT.

This clonotype was recorded only once. The chain combines TRBV29-1 with TRBJ2-1, with D perhaps matching TRBD2 (6 bases). There are 15 residues in the CDR3. V dropped 7 bases and J dropped 2 bases, with 18 bases sitting between them. Per germline, CDR1 SQVTM and CDR2 ANQGSEA. The CDR3 spells CSAGGTPRAYNEQFF. The CDR3 DNA reads TGCAGCGCTGGAGGGACTCCGCGAGCCTACAATGAGCAGTTCTTC.

On this clonotype itself: A single base separates this from a much larger clone, so it may be a read error. The CDR3 DNA reads as TGCAGTGCCCGTCCGGACAGGGGGGATGCCTACACCTTC. Protein: CSARPDRGDAYTF. The chain joins TRBV20-1 to TRBJ1-2, with TRBD1 matching 10 bases. The length of the CDR3 is 13 residues. The germline gives CDR1 DFQATT, CDR2 SNEGSKA (reference sequence). V lost 6 bases to trimming and J lost 10 bases; unmatched junction nucleotides: 11.

The table lists this clonotype with a few counts. CDR3 sequence reads: CASSNRLPRGSETQYF. As DNA, the CDR3 is TGTGCCAGCAGCAACCGACTACCTCGGGGTTCTGAGACCCAGTACTTC. The rearrangement links TRBV5-6 to TRBJ2-5; possible D gene TRBD2, 5 bases. Trimming took 4 bases from V and 5 from J, leaving 21 bases between them. In germline, CDR1 is SGHDT, CDR2 YYEEEE. The CDR3 spans 16 residues.

The sample holds many counts of this clonotype. The V and J genes are TRBV4-3 and TRBJ1-5; 8 positions agree with TRBD1. The CDR3 spans 16 residues. The germline CDR1 and CDR2 sequences are LGHNA and YSLEER. Trimming removed 0 bases from V and 4 bases from J; junction bases left unmatched: 5. The CDR3 is CASSQDRGHGNQPQHF. CDR3 DNA sequence: TGCGCCAGCAGCCAAGACAGGGGGCACGGGAATCAGCCCCAGCATTTT.

Notes on this clonotype: A much larger clone sits a single nucleotide away, making a read error possible. Likely a read error: the CDR3 ends without its conserved phenylalanine or tryptophan. V usage is TRBV19 and J usage is TRBJ2-1; D uncertain. The CDR3 consists of 16 residues. The germline gives CDR1 LNHDA, CDR2 SQIVND (reference sequence). V lost 5 bases and J 5 bases, leaving 19 bases between the germline ends. The chain's CDR3 is CASSWSHERFNNEQFS. In DNA, the CDR3 is TGTGCCAGTAGTTGGTCCCATGAGAGGTTCAACAATGAGCAGTTCTCC.

The chain carries TRBV19 and TRBJ1-6; 10 nucleotides line up with TRBD1. CDR3 length: 16 residues. With 7 bases clipped from V and 6 bases from J, the junction kept 9 bases outside the gene matches. Germline V gene sequence: CDR1 LNHDA, CDR2 SQIVND (reference sequence). DNA of the CDR3: TGTGCCAGTACCGACATGACAGGGGGCTGTAATTCACCCCTCCACTTT. It codes for CASTDMTGGCNSPLHF.

This clonotype was counted at least ten times. V gene TRBV18 combines with J gene TRBJ2-7, with D perhaps matching TRBD1 (6 bases). The germline V and J ends were trimmed by 0 bases and 2 bases, with 8 bases remaining between them. The CDR3 covers 14 residues. The germline V gene encodes CDR1 KGHSH and CDR2 LQKENI. The CDR3 loop reads CASSPPYRAYEQYF. The CDR3 nucleotides read TGTGCCAGCTCACCACCCTACAGGGCCTACGAGCAGTACTTC.

The rearrangement joins TRBV20-1 to TRBJ1-1; D not certain. Trimming took off 6 bases at V and 1 base at J, with 12 bases between the two ends. This CDR3 is 13 amino acids long. Germline V gene lookup returns CDR1 DFQATT and CDR2 SNEGSKA (reference sequence). The CDR3 bases are TGCAGTGCCCGGGGAGTATCGAACACTGAAGCTTTCTTT. Its translation: CSARGVSNTEAFF.

This clonotype was picked up a small number of times. A much larger clone sits a single nucleotide away, making a read error possible. The chain joins TRBV20-1 to TRBJ1-5; tentative D call: TRBD1 (5 bases). The V gene lost 1 base and the J gene lost 6 bases, with 16 bases spanning the gap. This CDR3 has 15 residues. The germline gives CDR1 DFQATT, CDR2 SNEGSKA (reference sequence). The CDR3 sequence is CSARGARGGTQPQHF. CDR3 bases: TGCAGTGCTAGAGGGGCGCGGGGAGGGACTCAGCCCCAGCATTTT.

This clonotype was counted at least ten times. As DNA, the CDR3 is TGTGCCAGCAGCTTGGGGCGATCACTCTACGAGCAGTACTTC. Translating gives CASSLGRSLYEQYF. J is TRBJ2-7 and V is TRBV5-6, with D unresolved. Trimming cost V 0 bases and J 3 bases, with 10 bases left between them. CDR3 size: 14 residues. From germline, CDR1 is SGHDT and CDR2 YYEEEE.

This chain uses TRBV11-2 with TRBJ2-3; 7 bases align to TRBD2. The length of the CDR3 is 17 residues. The V and J ends lost 4 bases and 0 bases, in that order; junction bases with no gene match: 10. CDR1 and CDR2 (germline): SGHAT, FQNNGV. The CDR3 region is CASSSASGTDSTDTQYF. CDR3 DNA sequence: TGTGCCAGCAGCTCTGCTAGCGGCACCGATAGCACAGATACGCAGTATTTT. Full variable domain (remainder filled in from reference TRBV11-2 and TRBJ2-3): EAGVAQSPRYKIIEKRQSVAFWCNPISGHATLYWYQQILGQGPKLLIQFQNNGVVDDSQLPKDRFSAERLKGVDSTLKIQPAKLEDSAVYLCASSSASGTDSTDTQYFGPGTRLTVL.

The V gene is TRBV20-1, the J gene TRBJ2-7, with 11 bases lining up with TRBD2. CDR1 is DFQATT and CDR2 is SNEGSKA in the germline V gene (reference sequence). The CDR3 spans 14 residues. V was pared by 5 bases and J by 2 bases, with 5 bases of the junction left unmatched. CDR3 loop: CSASGTSGTYEQYF. The CDR3 DNA reads as TGCAGTGCTTCCGGGACTAGCGGAACCTACGAGCAGTACTTC.

The chain employs TRBV5-8 and TRBJ2-3, with 11 bases that match TRBD2. The V and J ends lost 2 bases and 2 bases, in that order; junction bases with no gene match: 7. Germline values: CDR1 SGHTS, CDR2 YDEGEE. The CDR3 loop spans 17 amino acids. The CDR3 is CASSFHLLAGATDTQYF. CDR3 coding DNA: TGTGCCAGCAGCTTCCACTTACTAGCGGGGGCCACAGATACGCAGTATTTT.